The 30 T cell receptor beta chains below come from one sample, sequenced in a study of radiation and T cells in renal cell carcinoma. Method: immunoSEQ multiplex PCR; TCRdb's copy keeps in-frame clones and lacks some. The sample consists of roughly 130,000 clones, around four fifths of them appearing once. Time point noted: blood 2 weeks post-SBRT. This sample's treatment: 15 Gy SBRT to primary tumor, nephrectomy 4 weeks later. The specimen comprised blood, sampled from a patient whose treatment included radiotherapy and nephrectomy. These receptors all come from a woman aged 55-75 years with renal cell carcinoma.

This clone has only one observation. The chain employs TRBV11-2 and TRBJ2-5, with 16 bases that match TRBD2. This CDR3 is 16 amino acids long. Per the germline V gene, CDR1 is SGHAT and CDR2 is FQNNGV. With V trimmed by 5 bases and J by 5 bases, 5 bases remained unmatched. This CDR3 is CASSVGTSGRGETQYF. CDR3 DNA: TGTGCCAGCAGCGTAGGGACTAGCGGGAGGGGGGAGACCCAGTACTTC.

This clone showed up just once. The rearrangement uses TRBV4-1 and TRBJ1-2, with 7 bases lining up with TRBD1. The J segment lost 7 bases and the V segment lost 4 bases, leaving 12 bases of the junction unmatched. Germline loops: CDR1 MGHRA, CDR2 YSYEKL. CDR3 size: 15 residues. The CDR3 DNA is TGCGCCAGCAGCCCGTACACAGGGGAAGGAGGTGGCTACACCTTC. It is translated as CASSPYTGEGGGYTF.

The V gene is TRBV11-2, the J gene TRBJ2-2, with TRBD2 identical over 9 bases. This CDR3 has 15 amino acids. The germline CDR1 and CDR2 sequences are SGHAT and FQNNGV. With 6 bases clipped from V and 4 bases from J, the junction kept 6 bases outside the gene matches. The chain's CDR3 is CASSRTSAGTGELFF. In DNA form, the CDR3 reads TGTGCCAGCAGTAGGACTAGCGCCGGCACCGGGGAGCTGTTTTTT.

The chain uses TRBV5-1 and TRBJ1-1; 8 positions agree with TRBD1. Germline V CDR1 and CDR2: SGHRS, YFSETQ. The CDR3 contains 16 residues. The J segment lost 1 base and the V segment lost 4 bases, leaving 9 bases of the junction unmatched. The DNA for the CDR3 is TGCGCCAGCAGCCCGGGGGCCGGGACAGGGAACACTGAAGCTTTCTTT. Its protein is CASSPGAGTGNTEAFF.

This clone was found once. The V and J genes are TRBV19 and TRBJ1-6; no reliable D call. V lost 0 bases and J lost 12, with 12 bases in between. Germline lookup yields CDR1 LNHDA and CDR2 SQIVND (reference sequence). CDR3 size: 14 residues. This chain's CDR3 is CASSIEGGRRPLHF. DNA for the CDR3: TGTGCCAGTAGTATAGAGGGCGGAAGACGACCCCTCCACTTT. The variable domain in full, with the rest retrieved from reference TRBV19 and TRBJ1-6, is DGGITQSPKYLFRKEGQNVTLSCEQNLNHDAMYWYRQDPGQGLRLIYYSQIVNDFQKGDIAEGYSVSREKKESFPLTVTSAQKNPTAFYLCASSIEGGRRPLHFGNGTRLTVT.

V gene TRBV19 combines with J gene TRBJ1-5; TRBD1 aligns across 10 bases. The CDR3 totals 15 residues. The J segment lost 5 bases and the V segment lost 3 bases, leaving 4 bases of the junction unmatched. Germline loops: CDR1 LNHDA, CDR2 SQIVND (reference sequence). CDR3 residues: CASSIGDRGYQPQHF. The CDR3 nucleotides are TGTGCCAGTAGTATCGGGGACAGGGGATATCAGCCCCAGCATTTT.

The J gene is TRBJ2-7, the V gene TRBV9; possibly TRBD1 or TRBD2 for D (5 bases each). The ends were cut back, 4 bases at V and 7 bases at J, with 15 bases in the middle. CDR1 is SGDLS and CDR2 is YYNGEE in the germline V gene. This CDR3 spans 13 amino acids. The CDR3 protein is CASSPSGPREQYF. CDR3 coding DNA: TGTGCCAGCAGCCCATCGGGGCCTCGGGAGCAGTACTTC. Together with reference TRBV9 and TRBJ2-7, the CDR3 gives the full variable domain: DSGVTQTPKHLITATGQRVTLRCSPRSGDLSVYWYQQSLDQGLQFLIQYYNGEERAKGNILERFSAQQFPDLHSELNLSSLELGDSALYFCASSPSGPREQYFGPGTRLTVT.

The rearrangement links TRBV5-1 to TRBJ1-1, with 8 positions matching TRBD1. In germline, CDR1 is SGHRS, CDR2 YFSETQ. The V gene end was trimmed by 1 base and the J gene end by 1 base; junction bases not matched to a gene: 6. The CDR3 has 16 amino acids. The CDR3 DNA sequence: TGCGCCAGCAGCTTGAGGCCAGGGGGCGCGAACACTGAAGCTTTCTTT. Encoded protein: CASSLRPGGANTEAFF.

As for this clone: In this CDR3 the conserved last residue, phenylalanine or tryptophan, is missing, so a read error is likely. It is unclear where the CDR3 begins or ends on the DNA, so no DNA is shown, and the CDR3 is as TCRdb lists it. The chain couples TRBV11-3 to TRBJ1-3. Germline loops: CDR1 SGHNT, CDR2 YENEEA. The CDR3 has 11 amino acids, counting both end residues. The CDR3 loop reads CASSSSGPHRA.

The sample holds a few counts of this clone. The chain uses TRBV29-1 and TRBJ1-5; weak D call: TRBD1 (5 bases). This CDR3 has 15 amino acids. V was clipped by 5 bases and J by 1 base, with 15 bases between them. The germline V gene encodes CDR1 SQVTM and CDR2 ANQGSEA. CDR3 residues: CSVSRTGGSNQPQHF. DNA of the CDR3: TGCAGCGTTAGCAGGACGGGGGGGAGCAATCAGCCCCAGCATTTT.

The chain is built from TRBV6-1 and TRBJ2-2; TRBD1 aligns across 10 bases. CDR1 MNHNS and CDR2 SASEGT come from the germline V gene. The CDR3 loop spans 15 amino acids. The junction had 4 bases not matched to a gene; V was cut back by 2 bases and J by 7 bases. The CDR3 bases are TGTGCCAGCAGTGAAAGGACAGGGGGATACGGGGAGCTGTTTTTT. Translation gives CASSERTGGYGELFF.

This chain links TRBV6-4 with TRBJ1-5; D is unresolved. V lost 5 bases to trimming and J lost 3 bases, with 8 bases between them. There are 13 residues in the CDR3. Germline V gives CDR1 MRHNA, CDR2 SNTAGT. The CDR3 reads CASSSFFNQPQHF. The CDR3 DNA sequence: TGTGCCAGCAGTAGTTTCTTCAATCAGCCCCAGCATTTT.

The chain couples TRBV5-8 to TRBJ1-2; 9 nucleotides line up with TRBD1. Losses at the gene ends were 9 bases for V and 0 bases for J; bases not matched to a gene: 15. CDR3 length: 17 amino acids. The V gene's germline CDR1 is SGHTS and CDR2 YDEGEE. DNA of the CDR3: TGTGCCACCCCGTCCGAGGACAGGGGAATAGCTAACTATGGCTACACCTTC. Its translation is CATPSEDRGIANYGYTF.

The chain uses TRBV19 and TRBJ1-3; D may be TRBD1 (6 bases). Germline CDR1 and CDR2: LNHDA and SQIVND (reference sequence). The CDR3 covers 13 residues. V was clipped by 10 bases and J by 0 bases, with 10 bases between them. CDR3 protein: CAKTGYSGNTIYF. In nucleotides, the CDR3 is TGTGCCAAAACAGGGTACTCTGGAAACACCATATATTTT.

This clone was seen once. The CDR3 is CASSQGPGETQYF. The CDR3 nucleotides read TGTGCCAGCAGCCAAGGACCTGGCGAGACCCAGTACTTC. The chain is built from TRBV5-6 and TRBJ2-5, with D unclear. The V end was cut by 4 bases, the J end by 5 bases, with 12 bases between. Germline CDR1 SGHDT, CDR2 YYEEEE. This CDR3 region has 13 residues.

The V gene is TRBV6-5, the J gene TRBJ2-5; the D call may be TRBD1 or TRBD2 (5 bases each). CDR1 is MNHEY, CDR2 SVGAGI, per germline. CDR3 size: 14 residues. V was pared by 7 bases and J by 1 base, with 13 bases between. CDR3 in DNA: TGTGCCAGCACCGGGGCAGGGACCCAAGAGACCCAGTACTTC. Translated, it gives CASTGAGTQETQYF.

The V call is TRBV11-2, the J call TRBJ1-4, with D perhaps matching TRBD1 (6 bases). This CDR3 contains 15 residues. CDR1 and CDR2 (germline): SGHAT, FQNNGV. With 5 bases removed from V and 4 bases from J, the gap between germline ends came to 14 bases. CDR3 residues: CASSVSDSFNEKLFF. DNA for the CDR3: TGTGCCAGCAGCGTTTCGGACAGCTTTAATGAAAAACTGTTTTTT.

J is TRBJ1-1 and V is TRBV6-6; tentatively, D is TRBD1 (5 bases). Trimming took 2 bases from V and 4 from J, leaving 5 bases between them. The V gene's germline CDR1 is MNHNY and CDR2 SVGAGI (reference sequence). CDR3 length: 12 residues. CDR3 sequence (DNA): TGTGCCAGCAGTTACGGGGCCACTGAAGCTTTCTTT. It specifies CASSYGATEAFF.

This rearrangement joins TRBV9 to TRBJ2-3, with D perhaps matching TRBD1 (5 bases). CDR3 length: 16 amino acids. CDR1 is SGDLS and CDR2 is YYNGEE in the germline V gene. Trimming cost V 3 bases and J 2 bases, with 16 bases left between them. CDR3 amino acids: CASSARVGEFTDTQYF. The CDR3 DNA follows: TGTGCCAGCAGCGCCCGGGTAGGGGAATTCACAGATACGCAGTATTTT.

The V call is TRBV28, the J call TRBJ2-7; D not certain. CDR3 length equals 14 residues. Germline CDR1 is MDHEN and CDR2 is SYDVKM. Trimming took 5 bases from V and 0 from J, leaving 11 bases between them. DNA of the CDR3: TGTGCCAGCAGTAGGGCCCGCAACTCCTACGAGCAGTACTTC. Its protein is CASSRARNSYEQYF.

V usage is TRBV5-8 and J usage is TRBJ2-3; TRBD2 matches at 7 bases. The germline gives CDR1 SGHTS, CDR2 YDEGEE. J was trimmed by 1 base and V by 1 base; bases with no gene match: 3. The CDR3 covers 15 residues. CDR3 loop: CASSLRGDRTDTQYF. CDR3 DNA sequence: TGTGCCAGCAGCTTGCGGGGGGACCGCACAGATACGCAGTATTTT.

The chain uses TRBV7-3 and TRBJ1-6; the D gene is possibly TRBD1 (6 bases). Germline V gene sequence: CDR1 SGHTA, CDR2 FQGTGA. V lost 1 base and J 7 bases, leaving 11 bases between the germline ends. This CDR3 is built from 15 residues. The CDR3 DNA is TGTGCCAGCAGCTTAATACAGGGTGGCAATTCACCCCTCCACTTT. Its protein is CASSLIQGGNSPLHF.

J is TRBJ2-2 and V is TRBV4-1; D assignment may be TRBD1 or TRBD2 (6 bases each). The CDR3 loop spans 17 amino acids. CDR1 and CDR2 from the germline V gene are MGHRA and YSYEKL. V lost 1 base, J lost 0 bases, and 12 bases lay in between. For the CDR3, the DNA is TGCGCCAGCAGCCAAGCGTCGAGGGGGGCGAACACCGGGGAGCTGTTTTTT. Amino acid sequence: CASSQASRGANTGELFF.

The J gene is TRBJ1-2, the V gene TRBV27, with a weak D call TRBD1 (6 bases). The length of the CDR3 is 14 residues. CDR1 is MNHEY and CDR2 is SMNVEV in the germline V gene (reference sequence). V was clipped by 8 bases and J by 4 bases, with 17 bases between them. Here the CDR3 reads CASGLQGEPYGYTF. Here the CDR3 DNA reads TGTGCCAGCGGGTTACAGGGTGAGCCCTATGGCTACACCTTC.

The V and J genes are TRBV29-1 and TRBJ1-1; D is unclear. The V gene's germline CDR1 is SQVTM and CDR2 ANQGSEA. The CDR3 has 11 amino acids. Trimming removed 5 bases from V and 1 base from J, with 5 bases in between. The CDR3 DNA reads TGCAGCGTTTCTAGGAACACTGAAGCTTTCTTT. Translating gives CSVSRNTEAFF. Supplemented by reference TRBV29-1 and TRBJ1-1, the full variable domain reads SAVISQKPSRDICQRGTSLTIQCQVDSQVTMMFWYRQQPGQSLTLIATANQGSEATYESGFVIDKFPISRPNLTFSTLTVSNMSPEDSSIYLCSVSRNTEAFFGQGTRLTVV.

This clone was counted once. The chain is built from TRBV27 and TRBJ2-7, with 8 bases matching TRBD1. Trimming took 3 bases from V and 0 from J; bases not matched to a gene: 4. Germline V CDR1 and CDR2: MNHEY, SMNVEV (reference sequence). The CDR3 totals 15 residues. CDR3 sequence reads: CASSLQTGVSYEQYF. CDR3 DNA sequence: TGTGCCAGCAGTTTGCAGACAGGGGTCTCCTACGAGCAGTACTTC.

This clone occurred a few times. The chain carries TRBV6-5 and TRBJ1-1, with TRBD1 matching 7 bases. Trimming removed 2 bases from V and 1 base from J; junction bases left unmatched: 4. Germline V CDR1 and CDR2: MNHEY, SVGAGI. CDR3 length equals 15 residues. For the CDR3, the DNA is TGTGCCAGCAGTTACGGGACAGCCACGAACACTGAAGCTTTCTTT. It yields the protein CASSYGTATNTEAFF.

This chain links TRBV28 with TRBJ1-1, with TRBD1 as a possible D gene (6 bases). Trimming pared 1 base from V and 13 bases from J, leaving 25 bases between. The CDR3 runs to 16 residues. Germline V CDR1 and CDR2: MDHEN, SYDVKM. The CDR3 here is CASSLSVEGGTANDFF. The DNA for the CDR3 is TGTGCCAGCAGTTTATCAGTGGAGGGGGGAACGGCAAATGATTTCTTT. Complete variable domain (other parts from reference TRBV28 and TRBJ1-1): DVKVTQSSRYLVKRTGEKVFLECVQDMDHENMFWYRQDPGLGLRLIYFSYDVKMKEKGDIPEGYSVSREKKERFSLILESASTNQTSMYLCASSLSVEGGTANDFFGQGTRLTVV.

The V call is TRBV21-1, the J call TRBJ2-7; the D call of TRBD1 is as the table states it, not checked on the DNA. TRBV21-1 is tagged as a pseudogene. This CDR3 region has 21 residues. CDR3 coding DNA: TGTGCCAGCAGCACATCCGGGACAGACAAACGAAAGACCAGCTCGTGGTTTCGGCAGTACTTC. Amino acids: CASSTSGTDKRKTSSWFRQYF.

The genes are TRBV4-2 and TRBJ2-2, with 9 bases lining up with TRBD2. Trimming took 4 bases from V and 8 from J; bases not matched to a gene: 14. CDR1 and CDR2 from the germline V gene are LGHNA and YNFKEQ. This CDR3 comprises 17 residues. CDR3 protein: CASSPRPTSGLKGELFF. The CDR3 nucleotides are TGTGCCAGCAGCCCCCGGCCCACTAGCGGGCTGAAGGGGGAGCTGTTTTTT.